Below are 17 T cell receptor beta chains sequenced from a single sample in a study of cytotoxic CD8 clonotypes in ibrutinib-treated CLL. Repertoires were generated with immunoSEQ multiplex PCR, while TCRdb's copy carries only in-frame clones and drops some. The sample has roughly 180,000 clones, around three quarters seen once. Sequencing was performed on PBMCs, taken after 24 months of ibrutinib treatment. All receptors derive from a human donor with chronic lymphocytic leukemia.

The genes are TRBV27 and TRBJ1-2; 10 bases are a match to TRBD1. This CDR3 is built from 14 residues. J lost 7 bases, V lost 4 bases, and 6 bases had no gene match. The germline V gene has CDR1 MNHEY and CDR2 SMNVEV (reference sequence). As DNA, the CDR3 is TGTGCCAGCAGTTCGACAGGGGGCTGGGTTGGCTACACCTTC. Translated, it gives CASSSTGGWVGYTF.

The chain recombines TRBV7-9 with TRBJ2-7; a possible D gene is TRBD1 (6 bases). In germline, CDR1 is SEHNR, CDR2 FQNEAQ (reference sequence). The CDR3 is 12 amino acids. Trimming stripped 5 bases from V and 7 bases from J, with 12 bases between. CDR3: CASSQHREEQYF. The CDR3 DNA follows: TGTGCCAGCAGCCAACACAGGGAGGAGCAGTACTTC.

This sequence joins TRBV27 and TRBJ2-7; the D is unclear. The CDR3 loop spans 12 amino acids. V dropped 6 bases and J dropped 4 bases, with 10 bases sitting between them. Looked up from germline, CDR1 is MNHEY and CDR2 is SMNVEV (reference sequence). The CDR3, as DNA: TGTGCCAGCAGGGGAAACCTATACGAGCAGTACTTC. Encoded protein: CASRGNLYEQYF.

The CDR3 reads CASIGHNEQFF. The CDR3 nucleotides are TGCGCCAGCATCGGCCACAATGAGCAGTTCTTC. This rearrangement joins TRBV5-1 to TRBJ2-1; D gene uncertain. Trimming pared 6 bases from V and 5 bases from J, leaving 6 bases between. Germline loops: CDR1 SGHRS, CDR2 YFSETQ. The CDR3 spans 11 residues.

The chain links TRBV5-4 to TRBJ2-7, with D possibly matching TRBD2 (5 bases). V shed 0 bases and J shed 4 bases, with 8 bases lying between them. The V gene's germline CDR1 is SGHNT and CDR2 YYREEE (reference sequence). The CDR3 is 13 residues long. CDR3: CASSLGLTYEQYF. Here the CDR3 DNA reads TGTGCCAGCAGCTTGGGACTAACATACGAGCAGTACTTC.

This rearrangement joins TRBV15 to TRBJ2-4; TRBD1 matches at 8 bases. Germline CDR1 and CDR2: LNHNV and YYDKDF (reference sequence). Losses at the gene ends were 8 bases for V and 0 bases for J; bases not matched to a gene: 12. The CDR3 loop spans 17 amino acids. Here the CDR3 reads CATGQGPLDLAKNIQYF. CDR3 bases: TGTGCCACCGGACAGGGCCCTCTTGACCTAGCCAAAAACATTCAGTACTTC.

The V call is TRBV7-2, the J call TRBJ2-1, with 7 bases matching TRBD2. Unmatched junction bases numbered 0, after V lost 1 base and J lost 0 bases. Per germline, CDR1 SGHTA and CDR2 FQGNSA. CDR3 size: 15 residues. CDR3 sequence: CASSLGTSSYNEQFF. The CDR3, as DNA: TGTGCCAGCAGCTTAGGGACTAGCTCCTACAATGAGCAGTTCTTC. Filled out from reference TRBV7-2 and TRBJ2-1, the complete variable domain reads GAGVSQSPSNKVTEKGKDVELRCDPISGHTALYWYRQSLGQGLEFLIYFQGNSAPDKSGLPSDRFSAERTGGSVSTLTIQRTQQEDSAVYLCASSLGTSSYNEQFFGPGTRLTVL.

There are a few counts of this clone. The chain uses TRBV5-4 and TRBJ1-1, with a weak D call TRBD1 (5 bases). Germline CDR1 and CDR2: SGHNT and YYREEE (reference sequence). Trimming took off 4 bases at V and 4 bases at J, with 11 bases between the two ends. The CDR3 contains 13 residues. The CDR3 region has the DNA TGTGCCAGCAGCCTGAGGGGATCCACTGAAGCTTTCTTT. It codes for CASSLRGSTEAFF.

This clone has just one count. The chain carries TRBV29-1 and TRBJ2-7, with 12 bases lining up with TRBD2. The J segment lost 4 bases and the V segment lost 4 bases, leaving 2 bases of the junction unmatched. The germline V gene encodes CDR1 SQVTM and CDR2 ANQGSEA. CDR3 length: 13 residues. This CDR3 is CSVATSGSYEQYF. The CDR3 nucleotides read TGCAGCGTTGCGACTAGCGGGAGTTACGAGCAGTACTTC.

The rearrangement joins TRBV6-5 to TRBJ1-1; D may be TRBD1 (6 bases). Trimming shortened V by 10 bases and J by 4 bases, and 16 bases separated the two germline ends. CDR3 length: 13 amino acids. In germline, CDR1 is MNHEY, CDR2 SVGAGI. CDR3 DNA: TGTGCCATCTCACCGGGGGCTGGCACTGAAGCTTTCTTT. Translating gives CAISPGAGTEAFF.

CDR3 in amino acids: CASSVVDRGDPNYGYTF. CDR3 sequence (DNA): TGTGCCAGCAGCGTAGTTGACAGGGGGGATCCTAACTATGGCTACACCTTC. The chain is built from TRBV9 and TRBJ1-2, with 9 bases identical to TRBD1. V lost 0 bases to trimming and J lost 0 bases; unmatched junction nucleotides: 6. The CDR3 spans 17 residues. Germline V gene sequence: CDR1 SGDLS, CDR2 YYNGEE.

This rearrangement joins TRBV7-9 to TRBJ2-3, with 11 bases that match TRBD2. Trimming took 5 bases from V and 5 from J; bases not matched to a gene: 9. Germline V CDR1 and CDR2: SEHNR, FQNEAQ (reference sequence). The CDR3 contains 16 residues. CDR3 sequence: CASSRTSGSGIDTQYF. CDR3 sequence (DNA): TGTGCCAGCAGCCGTACTAGCGGGAGTGGTATAGATACGCAGTATTTT.

This chain links TRBV2 with TRBJ2-7; a possible D gene is TRBD1 (7 bases). The CDR3 has 17 residues. Germline V lookup: CDR1 SNHLY, CDR2 FYNNEI. V was cut by 5 bases and J by 0 bases, with 20 bases left in between. The chain's CDR3 is CASSRQGAAGSSYEQYF. The CDR3 region has the DNA TGTGCCAGCAGTCGACAGGGTGCAGCGGGTAGCTCCTACGAGCAGTACTTC. Drawing the rest from reference TRBV2 and TRBJ2-7, the complete variable domain is EPEVTQTPSHQVTQMGQEVILRCVPISNHLYFYWYRQILGQKVEFLVSFYNNEISEKSEIFDDQFSVERPDGSNFTLKIRSTKLEDSAMYFCASSRQGAAGSSYEQYFGPGTRLTVT.

The chain recombines TRBV27 with TRBJ2-7; 11 positions match TRBD2. The CDR3 consists of 17 residues. V gave up 5 bases and J gave up 3 bases; unmatched junction bases: 12. From germline, CDR1 is MNHEY and CDR2 SMNVEV (reference sequence). The CDR3 nucleotides are TGTGCCAGCAGTCCAACGAAACTAGCGGGAGACCACTACGAGCAGTACTTC. Translating it yields CASSPTKLAGDHYEQYF.

A single count supports this clone. This chain connects TRBV4-2 to TRBJ1-2; 7 bases line up with TRBD1. Trimming at V came to 0 bases and at J to 4 bases, leaving 8 bases not matched to a gene. The germline V gene encodes CDR1 LGHNA and CDR2 YNFKEQ. The CDR3 totals 16 residues. The chain's CDR3 is CASSQDGGGAGYGYTF. In nucleotides, the CDR3 is TGTGCCAGCAGCCAAGATGGAGGGGGCGCTGGCTATGGCTACACCTTC.

The chain carries TRBV4-3 and TRBJ2-4; 10 bases match TRBD2. Germline CDR1 and CDR2: LGHNA and YSLEER. Trimming at V came to 4 bases and at J to 0 bases, leaving 21 bases not matched to a gene. This CDR3 contains 22 residues. The CDR3 coding sequence is TGCGCCAGCAGCCCCAGAGGTGGGGACGGGACTAGCGCAAAACTAGCCAAAAACATTCAGTACTTC. Protein sequence: CASSPRGGDGTSAKLAKNIQYF.

This clone was counted between two and nine times. The V and J genes are TRBV7-7 and TRBJ1-2; the D is unclear. There are 11 residues in the CDR3. The V gene's germline CDR1 is SSHAT and CDR2 FNYEAQ (reference sequence). Trimming left V 1 base short and J 9 bases short, with 6 bases between. CDR3 protein: CASSLGVSYTF. The CDR3 nucleotides read TGTGCCAGCAGCTTAGGGGTCAGCTACACCTTC.